This entry describes one TCR beta chain. The data were obtained in a study of blood T cell repertoires in COVID-19. Produced via immunoSEQ multiplex PCR; TCRdb's table is partial and in-frame only. This repertoire shows fewer than 450,000 clones, around 90% found once; its top ten account for roughly 3%. The sequence derives from a woman aged 18-29 years who had recovered from COVID-19. The sequenced material came from peripheral blood.

CDR3 residues: CASGLGLDYNEQFF. Written as DNA, the CDR3 is TGTGCTAGTGGTTTGGGACTAGATTACAATGAGCAGTTCTTC. This chain uses TRBV12-5 with TRBJ2-1, with TRBD2 as a possible D gene (6 bases). V gave up 1 base and J gave up 4 bases, with 8 bases separating them. The CDR3 extends over 14 amino acids. Germline V gene sequence: CDR1 LGHNT, CDR2 FRNRAP. The full variable domain, in which reference TRBV12-5 and TRBJ2-1 provide the parts outside the CDR3, is DARVTQTPRHKVTEMGQEVTMRCQPILGHNTVFWYRQTMMQGLELLAYFRNRAPLDDSGMPKDRFSAEMPDATLATLKIQPSEPRDSAVYFCASGLGLDYNEQFFGPGTRLTVL.